Listed here is a single TCR beta chain. This specimen comes from a study of blood T cell repertoires in COVID-19. CDR1 and CDR2 from the germline V gene are GTSNPN and SVGIG (reference sequence). Trimming took 4 bases from V and 5 from J, leaving 14 bases between them. The CDR3 totals 13 residues. The table came from immunoSEQ multiplex PCR; TCRdb's copy has only in-frame clones and leaves some out. The profile covers 80,000 or so clones, with 88% appearing a single time and approximately 9.7% taken by the ten largest. This receptor was obtained from a human donor in a cohort sampled during active COVID-19. The source material was peripheral blood. V is TRBV30 and J is TRBJ1-1, with D possibly TRBD1 on 5 matching bases. The CDR3 nucleotides are TGTGCCTGGATGGTTCGGGGGAATACTGAAGCTTTCTTT. Residues: CAWMVRGNTEAFF. The full variable domain, its missing parts supplied by reference TRBV30 and TRBJ1-1, is SQTIHQWPATLVQPVGSPLSLECTVEGTSNPNLYWYRQAAGRGLQLLFYSVGIGQISSEVPQNLSASRPQDRQFILSSKKLLLSDSGFYLCAWMVRGNTEAFFGQGTRLTVV.